This record looks at one T cell receptor beta chain sequence and its context. Its specificity is not known. 60 Vbeta and 13 Jbeta primers were used in PCR. Repertoires were generated with immunoSEQ multiplex PCR, while TCRdb's copy carries only in-frame clones and drops some. Of nearly 200,000 clones in the sample, roughly 73% are singletons; the top ten hold approximately 2.1%. These data belong to a study of cytomegalovirus exposure and HLA in healthy donors. Study observations and caveats: Only CMV serostatus was available as immune exposure information. Later, an analysis found that common viral pathogens appeared to be linked with several of the most significant clusters.

Sequences were obtained from PBMCs. The receptor comes from a woman aged 25 to 45 in good health and CMV-seropositive.

CDR3 loop: CASSYNRNSNQPQHF. CDR3 nucleotides: TGTGCCAGCAGTTACAACAGGAACAGCAATCAGCCCCAGCATTTT. V is TRBV6-5 and J is TRBJ1-5; a possible D gene is TRBD1 (5 bases). The length of the CDR3 is 15 residues. Germline V gene sequence: CDR1 MNHEY, CDR2 SVGAGI. V was cut by 2 bases and J by 1 base, with 9 bases left in between.